Following are 19 T cell receptor beta chains from one sample sequenced in a study of metastatic and nonmetastatic thyroid tumors. TCRdb re-called the PCR reads through MiXCR. The sample consists of roughly 42,000 clones, 15% to 20% of them appearing once. All patients were treatment-naive before thyroid surgery. Sequenced sample: tumor tissue. The receptors derive from a female donor with papillary thyroid cancer or a benign thyroid nodule (not recorded which). Some clones in this sample may be carry-over from other donors' samples.

The table lists this clone with many counts. The gene calls are TRBV5-2 and TRBJ2-7; TRBD1 is the table's D call, not checked against the DNA. TRBV5-2 is assigned pseudogene status. CDR3 length: 15 residues. CDR3 amino acids: CASSSGQGITYEQYF. The CDR3 DNA sequence: TGTGCCAGCAGCTCCGGACAGGGCATCACCTACGAGCAGTACTTC.

This clone was observed many times. The V gene is TRBV11-2, the J gene TRBJ1-2; D is unresolved. The CDR3 is 11 amino acids. Germline lookup yields CDR1 SGHAT and CDR2 FQNNGV. The V end lost 1 base, the J end lost 10 bases, and 7 bases lay between the germline ends. The CDR3 is CASSLGLNYTF. CDR3 nucleotide sequence: TGTGCCAGCAGCTTAGGCTTAAACTACACCTTC.

This clone was found many times. V usage is TRBV10-1 and J usage is TRBJ1-5; D is uncertain. The CDR3 runs to 13 residues. The germline V gene has CDR1 WNHNN and CDR2 SYGVQD (reference sequence). The germline V and J ends were trimmed by 8 bases and 6 bases, with 14 bases remaining between them. The DNA for the CDR3 is TGCGCCAGCGAGGGAGGGCGAGGTCAGCCCCAGCATTTT. It specifies CASEGGRGQPQHF.

V gene TRBV2 combines with J gene TRBJ1-1; no definite D call. The CDR3 contains 15 residues. Trimming removed 1 base at V and 8 bases at J, with 17 bases between. In germline, CDR1 is SNHLY, CDR2 FYNNEI. The CDR3 DNA follows: TGTGCCAGCAGTGAAGGGTTCACAGAAGCGGGCGAAGCTTTCTTT. It codes for CASSEGFTEAGEAFF.

This clone was counted many times. V usage is TRBV28 and J usage is TRBJ1-2; 7 bases match TRBD1. Germline V CDR1 and CDR2: MDHEN, SYDVKM. The CDR3 runs to 15 residues. Trimming cost V 5 bases and J 4 bases; bases outside gene matches: 10. CDR3 sequence (DNA): TGTGCCAGCAGTCCTCCAACGGGACAGTCCTATGGCTACACCTTC. Encoded protein: CASSPPTGQSYGYTF.

This clone came up many times. The rearrangement uses TRBV11-2 and TRBJ2-6; D is uncertain. This CDR3 spans 19 amino acids. CDR1 and CDR2 (germline): SGHAT, FQNNGV. V lost 0 bases to trimming and J lost 3 bases, with 18 bases between them. CDR3 loop: CASSLDRIGLSRGANVLTF. The DNA of the CDR3 is TGTGCCAGCAGCTTAGACAGAATTGGGCTTTCTCGTGGGGCCAACGTCCTGACTTTC.

In this sample, this clone turned up many times. The rearrangement uses TRBV20-1 and TRBJ1-4, with D tentatively TRBD1 (5 bases). V dropped 5 bases and J dropped 5 bases, with 12 bases sitting between them. The CDR3 has 13 amino acids. The germline V gene has CDR1 DFQATT and CDR2 SNEGSKA (reference sequence). The CDR3 DNA sequence: TGCAGTGCTGTTGGGGGGTCCAATGAAAAACTGTTTTTT. The encoded protein is CSAVGGSNEKLFF.

This clone was counted many times. A read error may produce the germline difference seen at one junction end. The sample contains more than one DNA sequence encoding this CDR3. The chain carries TRBV14 and TRBJ1-6, with TRBD1 matching 7 bases. This CDR3 is 14 amino acids long. Germline V lookup: CDR1 SGHDN, CDR2 FVKESK. The DNA of the CDR3 is TGTGTCAGCAGCCAGTGGGACAGCAATTCACCCCTCCACTTT. Encoded protein: CVSSQWDSNSPLHF. Full variable domain (remainder filled in from reference TRBV14 and TRBJ1-6): EAGVTQFPSHSVIEKGQTVTLRCDPISGHDNLYWYRRVMGKEIKFLLHFVKESKQDESGMPNNRFLAERTGGTYSTLKVQPAELEDSGVYFCVSSQWDSNSPLHFGNGTRLTVT.

With regard to this clone: This CDR3 is missing its conserved last phenylalanine or tryptophan, likely due to a read error. The rearrangement links TRBV18 to TRBJ2-1, with D possibly TRBD1 on 6 matching bases. V was pared by 1 base and J by 9 bases, with 16 bases between. Germline CDR1 KGHSH, CDR2 LQKENI. CDR3 size: 15 residues. The CDR3 DNA sequence: TGTGCCAGCTCACCACGGGGGCTAGCTGGCCGTGAGCAGTTCCTC. This codes for CASSPRGLAGREQFL.

The chain links TRBV18 to TRBJ1-1, with D uncertain. This CDR3 spans 13 amino acids. Germline CDR1 reads KGHSH; CDR2 reads LQKENI. Trimming left V 3 bases short and J 7 bases short, with 12 bases between. CDR3 sequence reads: CASSPRGRDEAFF. CDR3 bases: TGTGCCAGCTCACCGCGAGGGAGGGATGAAGCTTTCTTT.

This clone was seen many times. The chain is built from TRBV7-8 and TRBJ2-3; D uncertain. The CDR3 runs 12 residues. Trimming removed 7 bases from V and 4 bases from J, with 9 bases in between. Germline V gene sequence: CDR1 SGHVS, CDR2 FQNEAQ. CDR3: CASTSSPDTQYF. CDR3 nucleotide sequence: TGTGCCAGCACGTCCTCCCCAGATACGCAGTATTTT.

The V gene is TRBV16, the J gene TRBJ1-1; D remains unclear. V lost 4 bases and J lost 4, with 10 bases in between. This CDR3 contains 13 residues. Germline values: CDR1 KGHSY, CDR2 FQNENV. In DNA, the CDR3 is TGTGCCAGCAGCCTCATGGGGAGCACTGAAGCTTTCTTT. This encodes CASSLMGSTEAFF.

As to this clone: A much more abundant neighbour one base away suggests this may be a read error. V and J are TRBV12-3 or TRBV12-4 and TRBJ1-4; 7 nucleotides align to TRBD1. V lost 6 bases, J lost 14 bases, and 27 bases stayed unmatched. This CDR3 has 18 amino acids. The CDR3 loop is CASSNTGTDARKTLGLFF. The CDR3 coding sequence is TGTGCCAGCAGCAACACTGGGACAGACGCCAGAAAAACTCTAGGGCTGTTTTTT.

This clone has at least ten counts. The chain carries TRBV5-1 and TRBJ2-3, with a tentative D call TRBD2 (6 bases). There are 14 residues in the CDR3. With 4 bases removed from V and 6 bases from J, the gap between germline ends came to 15 bases. Per the germline V gene, CDR1 is SGHRS and CDR2 is YFSETQ. In DNA form, the CDR3 reads TGCGCCAGCAGCGTGGGACTCCATCCCGATACGCAGTATTTT. Translation gives CASSVGLHPDTQYF.

In this sample, this clone turned up many times. A much larger clone lies a single base off, so this may be a read error. This rearrangement joins TRBV6-1 to TRBJ2-2; the D call may be TRBD1 or TRBD2 (5 bases each). This CDR3 is built from 15 residues. Germline-derived CDR1 and CDR2 are MNHNS and SASEGT. Here the CDR3 DNA reads TGTGCCAGCAGTCATCAGGGCGGCGGCACCGGGGAGCCGTTTTTT. Protein sequence: CASSHQGGGTGEPFF.

This clone was counted ten times or more. The chain combines TRBV6-5 with TRBJ1-3; the D is unclear. Trimming cost V 4 bases and J 0 bases, with 10 bases left between them. Per the germline V gene, CDR1 is MNHEY and CDR2 is SVGAGI. CDR3 length equals 15 residues. The CDR3, as DNA: TGTGCCAGCAGTTTAACGTCCTTCTCTGGAAACACCATATATTTT. Protein: CASSLTSFSGNTIYF.

This clone was detected many times. The chain has TRBV7-6 and TRBJ1-4, with a tentative D call TRBD1 (5 bases). The germline V and J ends were trimmed by 3 bases and 5 bases, with 10 bases remaining between them. There are 14 residues in the CDR3. Germline V CDR1 and CDR2: SGHVS, FNYEAQ. The CDR3: CASSFQGANEKLFF. CDR3 nucleotides: TGTGCCAGCAGCTTTCAGGGAGCAAATGAAAAACTGTTTTTT. The complete variable domain, with remaining parts taken from reference TRBV7-6 and TRBJ1-4, reads GAGVSQSPRYKVTKRGQDVALRCDPISGHVSLYWYRQALGQGPEFLTYFNYEAQQDKSGLPNDRFSAERPEGSISTLTIQRTEQRDSAMYRCASSFQGANEKLFFGSGTQLSVL.

In its sample, this clone was seen a few times. V and J are TRBV6-1 and TRBJ2-7; D is unresolved. Germline loops: CDR1 MNHNS, CDR2 SASEGT. V lost 5 bases and J lost 1, with 12 bases in between. The CDR3 is 14 amino acids. CDR3 bases: TGTGCCAGCAGTCCCGATCACACATCCTACGAGCAGTACTTC. This sequence encodes CASSPDHTSYEQYF.

This clone was counted ten times or more. The chain employs TRBV27 and TRBJ1-2; perhaps TRBD1 as D (5 bases). The germline gives CDR1 MNHEY, CDR2 SMNVEV (reference sequence). The CDR3 contains 15 residues. Trimming cost V 5 bases and J 0 bases, with 13 bases left between them. This CDR3 reads CASSARGDTNYGYTF. CDR3 DNA sequence: TGTGCCAGCAGTGCCCGGGGCGACACTAACTATGGCTACACCTTC.